These 23 T cell receptor beta chains share one sample of origin, sequenced in a study of PD-1 blockade in classical Hodgkin lymphoma. Every patient had relapsed following autologous stem cell transplantation, and cohorts differed in brentuximab vedotin exposure. Repertoires were generated with immunoSEQ multiplex PCR, while TCRdb's copy carries only in-frame clones and drops some. The sample consists of 90,000 to 100,000 clones, more than 80% of them appearing once. The source material was peripheral blood mononuclear cells (PBMCs), sampled before the second cycle of nivolumab. These receptors came from a human donor with classical Hodgkin lymphoma.

The chain uses TRBV10-3 and TRBJ1-1; 7 nucleotides match TRBD1. CDR1 and CDR2 (germline): ENHRY, SYGVKD. The CDR3 loop spans 13 amino acids. V lost 6 bases to trimming and J lost 6 bases; unmatched junction nucleotides: 7. The CDR3 loop reads CAIRQTGPAEAFF. The DNA of the CDR3 is TGTGCCATCAGGCAGACAGGGCCCGCTGAAGCTTTCTTT.

This clone was detected a few times. A junction end diverges from the germline sequence, so it may reflect a read error. The chain carries TRBV7-2 and TRBJ2-5; D remains ambiguous. The V gene's germline CDR1 is SGHTA and CDR2 FQGNSA. This CDR3 has 13 residues. Here the CDR3 DNA reads TGTGCCAGCAGCTTAGCTGGGCAAGGGACCCAGTACTTC. This codes for CASSLAGQGTQYF. The full variable domain, with the rest looked up from reference TRBV7-2 and TRBJ2-5, is GAGVSQSPSNKVTEKGKDVELRCDPISGHTALYWYRQSLGQGLEFLIYFQGNSAPDKSGLPSDRFSAERTGGSVSTLTIQRTQQEDSAVYLCASSLAGQGTQYFGPGTRLLVL.

The chain combines TRBV29-1 with TRBJ2-3; no reliable D call. Looked up from germline, CDR1 is SQVTM and CDR2 is ANQGSEA. The CDR3 has 15 residues. Trimming removed 6 bases from V and 2 bases from J, with 18 bases in between. The CDR3 is CSVHPDGPYTDTQYF. CDR3 nucleotide sequence: TGCAGCGTACACCCAGACGGACCCTACACAGATACGCAGTATTTT.

This rearrangement joins TRBV5-1 to TRBJ1-1; the D is unclear. V shed 0 bases and J shed 0 bases, with 9 bases lying between them. This CDR3 spans 15 amino acids. The germline CDR1 and CDR2 sequences are SGHRS and YFSETQ. The CDR3 here is CASSLAAQLNTEAFF. The CDR3 DNA is TGCGCCAGCAGCTTGGCCGCACAGCTGAACACTGAAGCTTTCTTT.

The chain joins TRBV5-1 to TRBJ2-3; 9 bases fit TRBD1. Germline values: CDR1 SGHRS, CDR2 YFSETQ. This CDR3 has 14 residues. J gave up 6 bases and V 3 bases, and 5 bases lay outside the gene matches. CDR3 bases: TGCGCCAGCAGCTGGGACAGGGTCACTGATACGCAGTATTTT. Protein product: CASSWDRVTDTQYF.

The chain recombines TRBV7-2 with TRBJ2-7, with TRBD1 matching 8 bases. CDR1 is SGHTA, CDR2 FQGNSA, per germline. This CDR3 has 14 residues. V was clipped by 5 bases and J by 4 bases; unmatched bases: 7. CDR3 sequence: CASSKTGAGYEQYF. For the CDR3, the DNA is TGTGCCAGCAGCAAGACAGGGGCTGGGTACGAGCAGTACTTC.

The chain employs TRBV30 and TRBJ2-1, with 12 bases fitting TRBD2. Germline assignment: CDR1 GTSNPN and CDR2 SVGIG (reference sequence). Trimming cost V 0 bases and J 9 bases; bases outside gene matches: 6. CDR3 size: 15 residues. The CDR3 spells CAWSVLAGGLSEQFF. Written as DNA, the CDR3 is TGTGCCTGGAGTGTACTAGCGGGGGGACTCAGTGAGCAGTTCTTC.

This clone has just one count. The chain uses TRBV27 and TRBJ2-1, with TRBD1 matching over 8 bases. Germline assignment: CDR1 MNHEY and CDR2 SMNVEV (reference sequence). CDR3 length equals 13 residues. J gave up 6 bases and V 6 bases, and 4 bases lay outside the gene matches. The CDR3 loop reads CASRQGDGNEQFF. The CDR3 DNA is TGTGCCAGCAGACAGGGGGATGGCAATGAGCAGTTCTTC.

For this clone: The junction differs from germline at one of its ends, possibly a read error. The chain is built from TRBV19 and TRBJ2-1, with no clear D. The germline V gene has CDR1 LNHDA and CDR2 SQIVND (reference sequence). The length of the CDR3 is 15 residues. The CDR3 DNA follows: TGTGCCAGTAGTACCTCCTCGAGGTCCTCCAATGAGCAGTTCTTC. Translation gives CASSTSSRSSNEQFF. The full variable domain, in which reference TRBV19 and TRBJ2-1 provide the parts outside the CDR3, is DGGITQSPKYLFRKEGQNVTLSCEQNLNHDAMYWYRQDPGQGLRLIYYSQIVNDFQKGDIAEGYSVSREKKESFPLTVTSAQKNPTAFYLCASSTSSRSSNEQFFGPGTRLTVL.

The J gene is TRBJ2-4, the V gene TRBV4-1; D is perhaps TRBD1 (6 bases). The CDR3 has 15 amino acids. The V gene's germline CDR1 is MGHRA and CDR2 YSYEKL. V was clipped by 1 base and J by 0 bases, with 7 bases between them. The CDR3: CASSQVGAAKNIQYF. The DNA of the CDR3 is TGCGCCAGCAGCCAAGTGGGGGCAGCCAAAAACATTCAGTACTTC.

The V call is TRBV27, the J call TRBJ1-1, with D possibly matching TRBD1 (5 bases). CDR1 and CDR2 from the germline V gene are MNHEY and SMNVEV (reference sequence). The V and J ends lost 4 bases and 1 base respectively, with 13 bases between them. CDR3 size: 15 residues. CDR3 in amino acids: CASSSGLYKNTEAFF. As DNA, the CDR3 is TGTGCCAGCAGTTCGGGACTATACAAGAACACTGAAGCTTTCTTT.

Notes on this clone: The junction differs from germline at one of its ends, possibly a read error. This rearrangement joins TRBV9 to TRBJ2-2; D is undetermined. Looked up from germline, CDR1 is SGDLS and CDR2 is YYNGEE. CDR3 length: 13 residues. The CDR3 region is CASSVGDTRELFF. In DNA form, the CDR3 reads TGTGCCAGCAGCGTAGGTGACACCCGGGAGCTGTTTTTT.

By sample share, this clone is large. The chain links TRBV9 to TRBJ2-7, with 7 bases aligning to TRBD1. With 1 base clipped from V and 5 bases from J, the junction kept 3 bases outside the gene matches. The CDR3 sequence is 13 residues long. The germline gives CDR1 SGDLS, CDR2 YYNGEE. In nucleotides, the CDR3 is TGTGCCAGCAGCGTAAACGACAGGGACGAGCAGTACTTC. Its translation: CASSVNDRDEQYF.

This clone was observed a handful of times. Other DNA sequences in this specimen translate into the identical CDR3. The chain joins TRBV5-1 to TRBJ1-1, with 8 bases identical to TRBD1. CDR1 SGHRS and CDR2 YFSETQ come from the germline V gene. The junction had 9 bases not matched to a gene; V was cut back by 7 bases and J by 1 base. The CDR3 loop spans 15 amino acids. DNA of the CDR3: TGCGCCAGCTCCTCAGGGGGCGCGAAGAACACTGAAGCTTTCTTT. Its translation is CASSSGGAKNTEAFF.

The chain combines TRBV30 with TRBJ2-7; 10 nucleotides line up with TRBD1. The V segment lost 0 bases and the J segment 5 bases; nucleotides outside the gene matches: 4. The CDR3 runs 14 residues. CDR1 and CDR2 (germline): GTSNPN, SVGIG (reference sequence). The CDR3 spells CAWSVGTGVHEQYF. The CDR3 DNA is TGTGCCTGGAGTGTGGGGACAGGGGTCCACGAGCAGTACTTC.

This clone occurred once. This chain connects TRBV9 to TRBJ2-7, with 7 bases matching TRBD2. The length of the CDR3 is 13 residues. J gave up 5 bases and V 0 bases, and 2 bases lay outside the gene matches. From germline, CDR1 is SGDLS and CDR2 YYNGEE. CDR3 sequence: CASSVDLADEQYF. In DNA, the CDR3 is TGTGCCAGCAGCGTAGATCTAGCGGACGAGCAGTACTTC.

Here the CDR3 DNA reads TGTGCCAGCGTCGGACGGATAAATCAGCCCCAGCATTTT. As protein: CASVGRINQPQHF. This chain uses TRBV2 with TRBJ1-5; the D is unclear. Germline values: CDR1 SNHLY, CDR2 FYNNEI. CDR3 length: 13 amino acids. Trimming pared 8 bases from V and 4 bases from J, leaving 12 bases between.

This chain connects TRBV6-1 to TRBJ1-5; TRBD1 might be the D (5 bases). Germline V gene data show CDR1 as MNHNS and CDR2 as SASEGT. The germline V and J ends were trimmed by 6 bases and 0 bases, with 12 bases remaining between them. The length of the CDR3 is 15 residues. In DNA, the CDR3 is TGTGCCAGCAGACGACAGCGATATAGCAATCAGCCCCAGCATTTT. It is translated as CASRRQRYSNQPQHF.

V gene TRBV21-1 combines with J gene TRBJ1-5. TRBV21-1 is a pseudogene. The CDR3 is made up of 15 amino acids. CDR3 loop: CASSLGRGSNQPQHF. The CDR3 DNA sequence: TGTGCCAGCAGCCTCGGGAGGGGTAGCAATCAGCCCCAGCATTTT.

V and J are TRBV21-1 and TRBJ2-7; the listed D gene, TRBD1, was not tested against the DNA. TRBV21-1 is a pseudogene locus. The CDR3 covers 14 residues. Here the CDR3 reads CASTDRVGGYEQYF. CDR3 bases: TGTGCCAGCACAGACAGGGTAGGTGGCTACGAGCAGTACTTC.

The chain is built from TRBV15 and TRBJ2-7; 7 nucleotides match TRBD1. Germline values: CDR1 LNHNV, CDR2 YYDKDF (reference sequence). V shed 0 bases, J shed 4 bases, and the junction held 12 bases outside the gene matches. The CDR3 is 17 amino acids. CDR3 sequence: CATSRDRVTGWVYEQYF. For the CDR3, the DNA is TGTGCCACCAGCAGAGATCGTGTGACAGGGTGGGTTTACGAGCAGTACTTC.

The chain uses TRBV19 and TRBJ1-2, with D perhaps TRBD1 (6 bases). V was clipped by 6 bases and J by 6 bases, with 20 bases between them. Germline V CDR1 and CDR2: LNHDA, SQIVND (reference sequence). The CDR3 is 15 amino acids. The CDR3 sequence: CASRTQGTSLHGYTF. Here the CDR3 DNA reads TGTGCCAGTAGAACTCAGGGGACTAGTTTACATGGCTACACCTTC.

The rearrangement uses TRBV27 and TRBJ2-5; tentative D call: TRBD2 (5 bases). V shed 3 bases and J shed 4 bases, with 12 bases lying between them. This CDR3 comprises 14 residues. The germline gives CDR1 MNHEY, CDR2 SMNVEV (reference sequence). The CDR3 loop is CASSFGSSGETQYF. The CDR3 nucleotides are TGTGCCAGCAGTTTTGGCTCCAGCGGAGAGACCCAGTACTTC.